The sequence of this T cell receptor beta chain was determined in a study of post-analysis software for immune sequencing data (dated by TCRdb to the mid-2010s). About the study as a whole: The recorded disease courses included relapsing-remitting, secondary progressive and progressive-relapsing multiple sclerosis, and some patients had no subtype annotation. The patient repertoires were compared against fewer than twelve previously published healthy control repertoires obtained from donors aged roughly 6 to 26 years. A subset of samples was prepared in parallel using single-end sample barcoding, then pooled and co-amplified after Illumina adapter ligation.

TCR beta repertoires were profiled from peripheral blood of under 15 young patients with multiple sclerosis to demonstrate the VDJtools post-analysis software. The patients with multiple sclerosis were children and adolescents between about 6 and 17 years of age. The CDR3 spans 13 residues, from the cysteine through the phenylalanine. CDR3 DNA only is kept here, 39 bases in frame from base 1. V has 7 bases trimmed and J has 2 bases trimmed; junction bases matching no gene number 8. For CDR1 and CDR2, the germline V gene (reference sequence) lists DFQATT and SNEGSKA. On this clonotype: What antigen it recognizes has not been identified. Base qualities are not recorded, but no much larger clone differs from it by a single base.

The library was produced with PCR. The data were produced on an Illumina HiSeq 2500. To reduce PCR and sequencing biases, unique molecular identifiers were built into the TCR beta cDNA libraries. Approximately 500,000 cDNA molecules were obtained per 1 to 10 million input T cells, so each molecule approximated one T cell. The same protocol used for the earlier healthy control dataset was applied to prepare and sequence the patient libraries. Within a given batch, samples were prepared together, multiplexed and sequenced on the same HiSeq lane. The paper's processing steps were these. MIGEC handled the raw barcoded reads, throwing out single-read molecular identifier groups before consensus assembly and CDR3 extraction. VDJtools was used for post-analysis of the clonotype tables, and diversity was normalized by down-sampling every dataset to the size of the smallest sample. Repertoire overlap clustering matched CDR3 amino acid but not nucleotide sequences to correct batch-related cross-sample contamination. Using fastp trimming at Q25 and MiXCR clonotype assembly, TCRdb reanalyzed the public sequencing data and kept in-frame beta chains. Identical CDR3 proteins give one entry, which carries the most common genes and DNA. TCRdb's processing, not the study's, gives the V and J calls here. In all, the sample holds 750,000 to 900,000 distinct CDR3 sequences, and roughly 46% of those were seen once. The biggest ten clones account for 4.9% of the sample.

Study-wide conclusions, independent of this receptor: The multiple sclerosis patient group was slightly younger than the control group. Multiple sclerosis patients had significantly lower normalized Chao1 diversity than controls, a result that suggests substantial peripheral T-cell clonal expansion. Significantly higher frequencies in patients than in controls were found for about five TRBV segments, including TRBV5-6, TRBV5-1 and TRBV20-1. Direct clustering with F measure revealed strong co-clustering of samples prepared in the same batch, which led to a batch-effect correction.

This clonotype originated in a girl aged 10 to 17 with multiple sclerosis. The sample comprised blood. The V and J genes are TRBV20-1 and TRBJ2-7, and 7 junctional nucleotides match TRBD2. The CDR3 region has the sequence CSVKASGPYEQYF. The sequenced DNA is TGCAGTGTCAAGGCTAGCGGACCCTACGAGCAGTACTTC.